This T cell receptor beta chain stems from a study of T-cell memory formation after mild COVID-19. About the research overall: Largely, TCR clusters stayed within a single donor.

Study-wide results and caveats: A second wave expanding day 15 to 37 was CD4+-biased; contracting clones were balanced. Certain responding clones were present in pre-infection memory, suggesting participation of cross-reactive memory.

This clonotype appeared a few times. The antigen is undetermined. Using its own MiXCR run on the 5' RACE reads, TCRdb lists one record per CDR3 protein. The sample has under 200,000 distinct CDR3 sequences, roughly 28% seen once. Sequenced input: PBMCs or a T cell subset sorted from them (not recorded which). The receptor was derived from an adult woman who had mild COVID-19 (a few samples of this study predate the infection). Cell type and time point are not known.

The chain's CDR3 is CASSSTVAYEQYF. The CDR3 DNA is TGTGCCAGCAGTTCTACAGTTGCCTACGAGCAGTACTTC. V gene TRBV12-3 or TRBV12-4 combines with J gene TRBJ2-7; D is unclear. This CDR3 region has 13 residues. V lost 4 bases, J lost 2 bases, and 9 bases lay in between.